The next 15 T cell receptor beta chains were all read from a single sample in a study of identical twins (dated by TCRdb to the mid-2010s). Library preparation employed 5' RACE. TCRdb names Illumina HiSeq 2000 as the instrument used. TCRdb itself trimmed the public reads at Q25 with fastp, ran MiXCR and retained productive beta chains. Entries that share a CDR3 protein sequence are merged under the most common genes and DNA. In this sample the table shows about 530,000 distinct CDR3 sequences, 20% to 25% of which occur a single time. The top ten clones comprise approximately 0.52% of the sample. These records were also assigned to another study, of yellow fever vaccine responses in identical twins.

Sequencing used CD4+ T cells sorted from blood. The receptors here all came from a woman aged 18 to 35 in good health.

This clonotype was recorded a few times. V gene TRBV5-5 combines with J gene TRBJ2-1; D may be TRBD2 (5 bases). V was clipped by 5 bases and J by 9 bases, with 21 bases between them. Germline V gene sequence: CDR1 SGHKS, CDR2 YYEKEE (reference sequence). This CDR3 is 15 amino acids long. The CDR3 DNA reads TGTGCCAGCAGTTATCCCGGGATACTAACCGGTGAGCAGTTCTTC. This codes for CASSYPGILTGEQFF.

This clonotype was detected a few times. The chain couples TRBV4-1 to TRBJ2-7; no definite D call. V was shortened by 0 bases and J by 0 bases, with 9 bases between the two germline ends. The CDR3 spans 15 residues. The germline V gene encodes CDR1 MGHRA and CDR2 YSYEKL. The CDR3 nucleotides are TGCGCCAGCAGCCAAGATACGGCCAGCTCCTACGAGCAGTACGTC. Amino acid sequence: CASSQDTASSYEQYV.

The gene calls are TRBV2 and TRBJ2-7; D is unresolved. The CDR3 runs 14 residues. V lost 6 bases and J lost 4, with 16 bases in between. CDR1 is SNHLY, CDR2 FYNNEI, per germline. CDR3 region: CASRPYPVGYEQYF. CDR3 nucleotides: TGTGCCAGCAGACCCTACCCGGTAGGATACGAGCAGTACTTC.

This clonotype was counted only a few times. The chain uses TRBV19 and TRBJ2-2, with 7 bases aligning to TRBD1. This CDR3 is 15 amino acids long. The junction had 7 bases not matched to a gene; V was cut back by 5 bases and J by 4 bases. Germline V gene lookup returns CDR1 LNHDA and CDR2 SQIVND (reference sequence). The CDR3: CASSRDRTTTGELFF. CDR3 DNA: TGTGCCAGTAGTCGGGACAGAACCACCACCGGGGAGCTGTTTTTT.

On this clonotype itself: This sequence may be a read error, since a much larger clone differs from it by one base. The rearrangement uses TRBV5-1 and TRBJ2-2; D may be TRBD2 (6 bases). This CDR3 contains 14 residues. Germline loops: CDR1 SGHRS, CDR2 YFSETQ. CDR3 sequence: CASGLGAGTGELFF. The DNA for the CDR3 is TGCGCCAGCGGCTTGGGAGCGGGCACCGGGGAGCTGTTTTTT.

The chain recombines TRBV27 with TRBJ2-5; D is ambiguous. The V gene's germline CDR1 is MNHEY and CDR2 SMNVEV (reference sequence). This CDR3 region has 14 residues. V lost 5 bases, J lost 4 bases, and 14 bases lay in between. CDR3 loop: CASSRINNRETQYF. CDR3 DNA: TGTGCCAGCAGTCGAATTAATAACAGAGAGACCCAGTACTTC.

The V gene is TRBV20-1, the J gene TRBJ2-1, with 11 bases identical to TRBD2. The CDR3 is 16 amino acids. Germline V gene sequence: CDR1 DFQATT, CDR2 SNEGSKA (reference sequence). The V and J ends lost 6 bases and 4 bases, in that order; junction bases with no gene match: 11. CDR3 in DNA: TGCAGTGCCCGATCCCCCGGGACTAGCGGATACAATGAGCAGTTCTTC. This translates into CSARSPGTSGYNEQFF.

This clonotype has just one count. The chain employs TRBV6-2 or TRBV6-3 and TRBJ2-7, with D hard to call. Germline loops: CDR1 MNHEY, CDR2 SVGEGT. With 4 bases removed from V and 0 bases from J, the gap between germline ends came to 13 bases. CDR3 size: 15 residues. The CDR3 reads CASSWGVSSSYEQYF. The CDR3 coding sequence is TGTGCCAGCAGTTGGGGTGTTAGCAGCTCCTACGAGCAGTACTTC.

The chain recombines TRBV14 with TRBJ1-2, with 10 bases fitting TRBD1. The CDR3 covers 20 residues. Trimming removed 0 bases from V and 0 bases from J; junction bases left unmatched: 13. Germline V CDR1 and CDR2: SGHDN, FVKESK. This CDR3 reads CASSQEKDKGTGETNYGYTF. The CDR3 DNA reads TGTGCCAGCAGCCAAGAAAAGGACAAGGGGACAGGGGAAACTAACTATGGCTACACCTTC.

The sample holds a few counts of this clonotype. V gene TRBV9 combines with J gene TRBJ1-6; D is possibly TRBD1 (5 bases). The CDR3 length is 14 residues. V shed 0 bases and J shed 7 bases, with 8 bases lying between them. In germline, CDR1 is SGDLS, CDR2 YYNGEE. This chain's CDR3 is CASSVGGVNSPLHF. CDR3 nucleotides: TGTGCCAGCAGCGTAGGGGGGGTAAATTCACCCCTCCACTTT.

This clonotype was recorded a few times. This chain connects TRBV28 to TRBJ1-1; D remains ambiguous. The CDR3 totals 11 residues. CDR1 MDHEN and CDR2 SYDVKM come from the germline V gene. V lost 3 bases, J lost 11 bases, and 10 bases lay in between. Here the CDR3 reads CASSFEGLAFF. Written as DNA, the CDR3 is TGTGCCAGCAGTTTTGAGGGTCTGGCTTTCTTT.

This chain links TRBV2 with TRBJ2-3; 7 nucleotides agree with TRBD2. Germline CDR1 reads SNHLY; CDR2 reads FYNNEI. This CDR3 is built from 14 residues. V gave up 10 bases and J gave up 3 bases; unmatched junction bases: 10. The CDR3 protein is CAKLRTGGTDTQYF. Here the CDR3 DNA reads TGTGCCAAATTGCGGACGGGAGGTACAGATACGCAGTATTTT.

The chain joins TRBV18 to TRBJ1-5, with D perhaps TRBD1 (6 bases). The CDR3 contains 16 residues. Trimming cost V 2 bases and J 6 bases, with 17 bases left between them. CDR1 is KGHSH and CDR2 is LQKENI in the germline V gene. This chain's CDR3 is CASSPYNREVSQPQHF. In nucleotides, the CDR3 is TGTGCCAGCTCACCATATAACAGGGAGGTGAGTCAGCCCCAGCATTTT.

This clonotype was seen a few times. The chain couples TRBV3-1 to TRBJ2-1; 11 nucleotides line up with TRBD2. The length of the CDR3 is 16 residues. Germline-derived CDR1 and CDR2 are LGHDT and YNNKEL (reference sequence). V lost 6 bases, J lost 7 bases, and 11 bases stayed unmatched. The CDR3 sequence: CASRENGGLAENEQFF. CDR3 nucleotide sequence: TGTGCCAGCAGAGAAAACGGGGGACTAGCGGAAAATGAGCAGTTCTTC.

This clonotype turned up a few times. V is TRBV11-2 and J is TRBJ2-1, with TRBD2 matching over 9 bases. V gave up 0 bases and J gave up 5 bases; unmatched junction bases: 14. Germline CDR1 is SGHAT and CDR2 is FQNNGV. This CDR3 has 19 amino acids. DNA for the CDR3: TGTGCCAGCAGCTTAGATCGGTCCAGGGCGGGAGGGTCCCACAATGAGCAGTTCTTC. Amino acid sequence: CASSLDRSRAGGSHNEQFF. Filled out from reference TRBV11-2 and TRBJ2-1, the complete variable domain reads EAGVAQSPRYKIIEKRQSVAFWCNPISGHATLYWYQQILGQGPKLLIQFQNNGVVDDSQLPKDRFSAERLKGVDSTLKIQPAKLEDSAVYLCASSLDRSRAGGSHNEQFFGPGTRLTVL.